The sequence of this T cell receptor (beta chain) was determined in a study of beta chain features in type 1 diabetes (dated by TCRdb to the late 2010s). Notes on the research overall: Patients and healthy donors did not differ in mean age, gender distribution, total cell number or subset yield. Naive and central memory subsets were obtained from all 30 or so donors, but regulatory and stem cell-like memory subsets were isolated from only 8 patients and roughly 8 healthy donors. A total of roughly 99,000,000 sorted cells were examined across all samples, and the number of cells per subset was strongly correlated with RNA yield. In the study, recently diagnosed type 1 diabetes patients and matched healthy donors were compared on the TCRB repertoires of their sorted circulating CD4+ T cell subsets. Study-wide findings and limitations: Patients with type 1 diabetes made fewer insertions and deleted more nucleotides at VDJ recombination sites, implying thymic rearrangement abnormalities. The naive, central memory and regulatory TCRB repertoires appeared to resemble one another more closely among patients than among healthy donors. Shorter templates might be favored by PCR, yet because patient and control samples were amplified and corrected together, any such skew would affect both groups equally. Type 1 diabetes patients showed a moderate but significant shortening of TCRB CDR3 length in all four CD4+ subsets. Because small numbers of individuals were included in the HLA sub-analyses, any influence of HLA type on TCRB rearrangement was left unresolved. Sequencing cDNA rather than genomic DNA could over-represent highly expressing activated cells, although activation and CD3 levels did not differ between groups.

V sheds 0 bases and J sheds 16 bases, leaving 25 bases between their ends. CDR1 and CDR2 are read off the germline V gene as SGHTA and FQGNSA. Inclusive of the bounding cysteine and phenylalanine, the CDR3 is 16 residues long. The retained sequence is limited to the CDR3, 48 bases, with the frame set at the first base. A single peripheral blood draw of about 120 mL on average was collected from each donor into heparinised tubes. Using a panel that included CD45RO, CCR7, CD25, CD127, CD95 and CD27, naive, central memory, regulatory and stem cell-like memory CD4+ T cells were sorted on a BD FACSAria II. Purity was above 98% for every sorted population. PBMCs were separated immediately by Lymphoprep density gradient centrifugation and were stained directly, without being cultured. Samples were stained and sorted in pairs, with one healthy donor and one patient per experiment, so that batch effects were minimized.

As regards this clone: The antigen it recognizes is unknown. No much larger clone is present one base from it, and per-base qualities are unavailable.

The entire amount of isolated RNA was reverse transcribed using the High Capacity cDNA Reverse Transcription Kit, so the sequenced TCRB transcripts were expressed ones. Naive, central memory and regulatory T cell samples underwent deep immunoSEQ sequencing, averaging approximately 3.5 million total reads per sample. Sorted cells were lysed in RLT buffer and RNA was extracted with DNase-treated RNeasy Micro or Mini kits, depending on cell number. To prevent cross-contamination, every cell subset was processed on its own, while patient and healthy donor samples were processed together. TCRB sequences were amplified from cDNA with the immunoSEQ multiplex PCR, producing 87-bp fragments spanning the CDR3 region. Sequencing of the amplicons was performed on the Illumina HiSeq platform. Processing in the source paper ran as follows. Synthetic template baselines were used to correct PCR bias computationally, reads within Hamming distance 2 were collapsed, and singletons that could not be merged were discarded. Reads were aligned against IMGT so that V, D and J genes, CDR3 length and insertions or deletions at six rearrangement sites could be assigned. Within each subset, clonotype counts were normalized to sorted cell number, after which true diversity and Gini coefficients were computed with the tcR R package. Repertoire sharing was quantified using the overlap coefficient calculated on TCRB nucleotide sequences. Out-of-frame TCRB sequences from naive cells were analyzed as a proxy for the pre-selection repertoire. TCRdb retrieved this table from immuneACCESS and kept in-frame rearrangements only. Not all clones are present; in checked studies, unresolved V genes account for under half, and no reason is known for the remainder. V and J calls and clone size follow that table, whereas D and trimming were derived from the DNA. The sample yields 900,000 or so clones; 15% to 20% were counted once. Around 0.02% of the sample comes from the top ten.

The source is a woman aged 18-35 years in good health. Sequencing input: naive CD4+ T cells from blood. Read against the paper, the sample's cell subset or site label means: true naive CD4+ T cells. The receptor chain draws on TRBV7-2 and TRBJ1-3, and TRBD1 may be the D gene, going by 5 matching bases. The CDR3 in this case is CASSLAPSESGHRAYF. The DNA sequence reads TGTGCCAGCAGCTTAGCCCCATCCGAATCAGGGCATCGGGCGTATTTT.